This entry describes one TCR beta chain. The CDR3 runs to 9 residues. This specimen comes from a study of technical replicates of blood from a few donors. Assay used: immunoSEQ multiplex PCR; TCRdb lists only in-frame clones, some missing. The sample gives tens of thousands of clones, about nine tenths of which show up once; 0.4% to 0.5% is in the top ten. This chain links TRBV21-1 with TRBJ1-5. TRBV21-1 is classified as a pseudogene. Specimen: T cells isolated from PBMCs. This TCR was sampled from a human donor in good health. CDR3 bases: TGTGCCAGCCTCCAGCCCCAGCATTTT. As protein: CASLQPQHF.